The clone carrying this TCR beta chain showed up many times. Its antigen is not known. The authors made cDNA by 5'RACE with 10-nucleotide random UMIs. MiXCR, run by TCRdb on the 5' RACE reads, gives a single entry per CDR3 protein. The sample carries tens of thousands of distinct CDR3 sequences, about 6% recorded once. This specimen comes from a study of neurological immune-mediated disorders. Notes on the study in general: The study found no CDR3 amino acid sequences shared by expanded clones across subjects, suggesting private repertoires in all groups.

Sequencing was performed on CD4+ T cells from blood. This sequence was found in a middle-aged woman in good health.

CDR3 DNA: TGTGCCAGCAGTTTAAGGCTGGGCCTAGCGGGATTTGATTACGAGCAGTACTTC. It is translated as CASSLRLGLAGFDYEQYF. V usage is TRBV28 and J usage is TRBJ2-7; 9 bases are shared with TRBD2. V lost 2 bases to trimming and J lost 4 bases; unmatched junction nucleotides: 15. This CDR3 comprises 18 residues. Germline CDR1 and CDR2: MDHEN and SYDVKM.